One sample yielded the 6 T cell receptor beta chains listed below, sequenced in a study of blood T cell repertoires in COVID-19. Here immunoSEQ multiplex PCR was the method, and the copy in TCRdb shows in-frame clones only, minus some. This sample carries some 150,000 clones, 75% to 80% of them seen once, and the ten largest clones take roughly 1.5%. Input material: peripheral blood. These receptors were obtained from a man older than 75 with acute or convalescent COVID-19.

The chain recombines TRBV21-1 with TRBJ2-7; TRBD2 is the table's D call and was not checked against the DNA. TRBV21-1 is a pseudogene segment. This CDR3 has 17 residues. The CDR3 bases are TGTGCCAGCAGCAAACTAGCGGGGCACTCCGTTATAGATGAGCAGTACGTC. It specifies CASSKLAGHSVIDEQYV.

The rearrangement joins TRBV7-9 to TRBJ1-4, with D possibly TRBD1 on 5 matching bases. Trimming shortened V by 3 bases and J by 8 bases, and 10 bases separated the two germline ends. Germline V CDR1 and CDR2: SEHNR, FQNEAQ (reference sequence). This CDR3 is built from 13 residues. This chain's CDR3 is CASSFPAGEKLFF. The CDR3 nucleotides read TGTGCCAGCAGCTTCCCCGCAGGGGAAAAACTGTTTTTT.

This clone occurred a few times. The chain is built from TRBV7-6 and TRBJ2-7; 8 nucleotides agree with TRBD2. V lost 5 bases, J lost 3 bases, and 3 bases stayed unmatched. Per the germline V gene, CDR1 is SGHVS and CDR2 is FNYEAQ. The CDR3 extends over 13 amino acids. The CDR3 protein is CASSRGGRYEQYV. In nucleotides, the CDR3 is TGTGCCAGCAGCCGGGGGGGCCGCTACGAGCAGTACGTC.

The rearrangement uses TRBV3-1 (or the pseudogene TRBV3-2) and TRBJ2-7; D call uncertain. Germline V gives CDR1 LGHDT, CDR2 YNNKEL (reference sequence). Trimming cost V 4 bases and J 3 bases, with 7 bases left between them. The CDR3 covers 12 residues. As DNA, the CDR3 is TGTGCCAGCAGCCGACTCCGCTACGAGCAGTACTTC. It translates to CASSRLRYEQYF.

The chain employs TRBV6-6 and TRBJ1-5; possible D gene TRBD1, 6 bases. V dropped 6 bases and J dropped 9 bases, with 12 bases sitting between them. Germline V gene sequence: CDR1 MNHNY, CDR2 SVGAGI (reference sequence). The CDR3 length is 12 residues. In DNA, the CDR3 is TGTGCCAGCAGACAGGGCCCAGGGCCCCAGCATTTT. Protein product: CASRQGPGPQHF.

The gene calls are TRBV10-3 and TRBJ1-1, with D uncertain. V was trimmed by 6 bases and J by 1 base, leaving 15 bases between them. Germline CDR1 ENHRY, CDR2 SYGVKD. The CDR3 sequence is 15 residues long. The CDR3, as DNA: TGTGCCATCAGGCCAGGACTGGGAGAGAACACTGAAGCTTTCTTT. Translating gives CAIRPGLGENTEAFF.